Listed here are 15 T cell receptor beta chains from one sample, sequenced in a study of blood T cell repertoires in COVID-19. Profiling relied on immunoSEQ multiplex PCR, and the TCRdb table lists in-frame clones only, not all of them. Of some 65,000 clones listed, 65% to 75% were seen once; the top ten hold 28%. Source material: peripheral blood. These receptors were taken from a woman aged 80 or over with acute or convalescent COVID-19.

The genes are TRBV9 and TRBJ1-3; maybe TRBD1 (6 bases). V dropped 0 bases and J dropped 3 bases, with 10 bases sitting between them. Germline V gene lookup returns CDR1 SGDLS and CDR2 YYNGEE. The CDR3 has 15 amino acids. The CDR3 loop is CASSVGRTVGNTIYF. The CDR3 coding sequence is TGTGCCAGCAGCGTAGGGAGGACAGTTGGAAACACCATATATTTT.

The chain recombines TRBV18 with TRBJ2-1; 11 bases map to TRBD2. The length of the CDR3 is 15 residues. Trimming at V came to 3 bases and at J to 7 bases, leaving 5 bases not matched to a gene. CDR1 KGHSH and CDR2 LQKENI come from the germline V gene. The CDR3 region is CASSPSGRAGNEQFF. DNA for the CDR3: TGTGCCAGCTCACCTAGCGGGAGGGCCGGGAATGAGCAGTTCTTC.

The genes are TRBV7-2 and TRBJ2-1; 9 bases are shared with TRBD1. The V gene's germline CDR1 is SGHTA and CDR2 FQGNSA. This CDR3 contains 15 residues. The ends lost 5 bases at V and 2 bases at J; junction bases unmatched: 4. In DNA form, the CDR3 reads TGTGCCAGCAGCCCCGACAGGGGGACCTACAATGAGCAGTTCTTC. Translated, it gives CASSPDRGTYNEQFF.

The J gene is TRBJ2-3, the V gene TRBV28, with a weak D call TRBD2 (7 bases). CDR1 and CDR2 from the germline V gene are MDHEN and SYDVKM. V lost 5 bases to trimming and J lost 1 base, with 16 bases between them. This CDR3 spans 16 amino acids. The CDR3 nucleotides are TGTGCCAGCAGTCCCACGGGGGGCGCAGGCACAGATACGCAGTATTTT. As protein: CASSPTGGAGTDTQYF.

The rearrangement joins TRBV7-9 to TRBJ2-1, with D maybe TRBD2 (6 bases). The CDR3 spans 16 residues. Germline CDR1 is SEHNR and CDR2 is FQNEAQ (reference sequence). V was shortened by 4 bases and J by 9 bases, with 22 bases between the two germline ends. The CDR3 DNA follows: TGTGCCAGCAGCTACTCTGGAGGGCCCTCAATAGTTGAGCAGTTCTTC. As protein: CASSYSGGPSIVEQFF.

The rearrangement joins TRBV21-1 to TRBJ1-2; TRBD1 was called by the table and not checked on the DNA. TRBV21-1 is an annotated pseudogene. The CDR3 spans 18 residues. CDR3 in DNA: TGTGCCAGCAGCAACAGGGGGCGCCTCTTCCATCATAACTATGGCTACACCTTC. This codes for CASSNRGRLFHHNYGYTF.

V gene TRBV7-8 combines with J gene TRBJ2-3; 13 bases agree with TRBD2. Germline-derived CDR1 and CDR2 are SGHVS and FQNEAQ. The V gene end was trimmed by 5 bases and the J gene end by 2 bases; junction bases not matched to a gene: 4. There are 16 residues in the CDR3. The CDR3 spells CASSGGTSGITDTQYF. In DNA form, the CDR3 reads TGTGCCAGCAGCGGGGGGACTAGCGGGATCACAGATACGCAGTATTTT.

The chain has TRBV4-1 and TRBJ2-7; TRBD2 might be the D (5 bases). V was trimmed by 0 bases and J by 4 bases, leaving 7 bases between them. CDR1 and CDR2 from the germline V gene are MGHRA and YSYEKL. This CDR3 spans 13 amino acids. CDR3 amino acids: CASSQDAGYEQYF. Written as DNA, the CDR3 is TGCGCCAGCAGCCAAGATGCGGGTTACGAGCAGTACTTC.

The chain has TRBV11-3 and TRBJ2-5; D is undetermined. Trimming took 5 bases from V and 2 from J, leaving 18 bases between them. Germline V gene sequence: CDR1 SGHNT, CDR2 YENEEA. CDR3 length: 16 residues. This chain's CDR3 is CASSHSAGRIQETQYF. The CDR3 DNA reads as TGTGCCAGCAGCCACAGTGCCGGAAGAATACAAGAGACCCAGTACTTC.

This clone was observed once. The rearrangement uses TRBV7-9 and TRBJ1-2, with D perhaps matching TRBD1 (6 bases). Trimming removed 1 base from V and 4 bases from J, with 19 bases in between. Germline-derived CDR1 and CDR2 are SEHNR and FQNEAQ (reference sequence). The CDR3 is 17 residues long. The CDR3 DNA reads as TGTGCCAGCAGCTTAGAGGGAGACAGGCGAACTTCCTATGGCTACACCTTC. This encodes CASSLEGDRRTSYGYTF.

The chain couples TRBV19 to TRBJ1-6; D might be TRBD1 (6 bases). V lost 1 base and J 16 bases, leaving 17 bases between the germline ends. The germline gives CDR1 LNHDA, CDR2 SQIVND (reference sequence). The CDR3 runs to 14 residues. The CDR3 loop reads CASSIAPTGPKLHF. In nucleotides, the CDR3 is TGTGCCAGTAGTATAGCCCCTACAGGGCCCAAGCTCCACTTT.

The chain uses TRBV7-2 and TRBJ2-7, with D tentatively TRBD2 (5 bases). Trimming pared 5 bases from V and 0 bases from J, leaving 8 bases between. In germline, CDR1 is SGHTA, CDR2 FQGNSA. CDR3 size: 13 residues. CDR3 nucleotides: TGTGCCAGCAGCCCGACTAACTCCTACGAGCAGTACTTC. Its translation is CASSPTNSYEQYF.

The CDR3 spells CASSQGHRENQPQHF. Here the CDR3 DNA reads TGTGCCAGCAGCCAAGGGCACAGGGAAAATCAGCCCCAGCATTTT. The gene calls are TRBV4-2 and TRBJ1-5, with D possibly matching TRBD1 (6 bases). Germline V CDR1 and CDR2: LGHNA, YNFKEQ. The CDR3 has 15 residues. Trimming took 1 base from V and 4 from J, leaving 11 bases between them.

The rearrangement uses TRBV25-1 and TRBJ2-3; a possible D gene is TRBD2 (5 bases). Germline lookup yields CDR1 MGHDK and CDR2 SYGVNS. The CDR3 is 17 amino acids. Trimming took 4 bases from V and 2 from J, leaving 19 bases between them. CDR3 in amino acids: CASSGFGLAGPTDTQYF. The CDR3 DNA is TGTGCCAGCAGTGGATTCGGACTCGCGGGCCCCACAGATACGCAGTATTTT.

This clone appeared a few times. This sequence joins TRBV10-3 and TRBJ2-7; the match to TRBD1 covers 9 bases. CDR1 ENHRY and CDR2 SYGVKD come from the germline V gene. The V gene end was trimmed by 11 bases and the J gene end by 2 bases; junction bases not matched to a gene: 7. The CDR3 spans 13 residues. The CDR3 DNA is TGTGCCGCGACGGGACAGGGTACCTACGAGCAGTACTTC. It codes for CAATGQGTYEQYF.